This paragraph covers one T cell receptor (beta chain) sequence. Its antigen remains unidentified. No base quality information exists; no much larger clone differs at one position. Taken from cysteine to phenylalanine, the CDR3 has 12 residues. The only DNA kept is the CDR3, 36 bases in frame from the first base. V is pared back by 3 bases and J by 2 bases, with 8 bases lying between the germline termini. From a lookup of the germline V gene (reference sequence), CDR1 and CDR2 are GTSNPN and SVGIG. To prepare the library, the immunoSEQ multiplex PCR assay was applied. Rearranged TCR beta chain sequences were amplified using the hsTCRB Kit according to the manufacturer's protocol. An Illumina MiSeq was used to sequence the TCRB libraries. The authors' pipeline ran thus. The proprietary platform of the kit vendor was used for demultiplexing, trimming and gene mapping. Held by TCRdb, this immuneACCESS table contains in-frame sequences only and omits some clones. Under half of the omission traces to an unresolved V gene where checked; the cause of the rest is unknown. For V, J and clone size, that table is used; D and trimming come from the DNA. Here the sample has tens of thousands of clones; roughly 76% occur a single time. 4% to 6% of the sample goes to the ten largest clones.

The data originate from a study of a mutant IDH1 vaccine in newly diagnosed glioma (TCRdb year 2021). In the study overall: Patients received eight vaccinations in weeks 1, 3, 5, 7, 11, 15, 19 and 23, corresponding to visits V03 through V10. Longitudinal TCRB deep sequencing was performed for about two dozen treated patients wherever samples were available for exploratory analyses. Of the roughly 34 treated patients, roughly 62% were male and about 40% were female, and the mean age was roughly 38 years. Prior to enrollment, standard therapy consisting of radiotherapy alone, temozolomide alone, or radiochemotherapy with temozolomide had been administered to patients, with the combination being received by most patients. Peripheral blood samples were drawn at six visits, namely V03 (baseline), V05, V07, V10, V12 and V13. Vaccination started 4-6 weeks after radiotherapy alone, or was given together with temozolomide cycles in the groups whose treatment included chemotherapy. Study-wide conclusions, independent of this receptor: Across multiple MHC alleles, vaccine-induced immune responses were seen in roughly 93% of patients. PBMC samples for TCRB deep sequencing were selected based on availability. The authors stated that sample limitations prevented analyses of patient blood samples from being reproduced. No apparent relationship was observed between pseudoprogression and alterations in the top peripheral T cell clonotypes detected by TCRB sequencing.

The sample's time point, from its label and the paper: week 23, last vaccination. Each vaccine dose was 300 ug of a 20-mer mutant IDH1 peptide in Montanide, given subcutaneously with topical imiquimod. The donors had newly diagnosed IDH1-mutant astrocytomas of WHO grade 3 or 4 that showed loss of nuclear ATRX. The samples were drawn from NOA16, a multicentre, single-arm, open-label phase I trial in Germany that tested a mutant IDH1 peptide vaccine in humans for the first time. Genomic DNA for TCRB sequencing was isolated from EDTA blood with the DNeasy Blood and Tissue Kit. The V and J segments used are TRBV30 and TRBJ2-7; D gene: possibly TRBD2, on 6 matching bases. The source of this sequence is a man in his forties with glioma. The starting material was PBMCs, obtained from a glioma patient whose treatment included an IDH1 peptide vaccine. The bases are TGTGCCTGGAGGGGGGGAACCTACGAGCAGTACTTC. Its protein product is CAWRGGTYEQYF.